This T cell receptor (beta chain) was captured in a study of T cell responses to AZD1222 COVID-19 vaccine. The study, taken as a whole, reports: Clonal diversity may have been underestimated, and the donors were mostly white British, with more females than males. Vaccine-associated CD4 TCRs ranged over spike, dominating at 160-218 and 743-854.

Measured with immunoSEQ multiplex PCR; TCRdb has only the in-frame clones, and not every one. The sample records over 95,000 clones, around nine tenths being singletons. This clone has just a few counts. Its antigen is unknown. The germline V gene encodes CDR1 ENHRY and CDR2 SYGVKD. Trimming pared 10 bases from V and 5 bases from J, leaving 14 bases between. The CDR3 loop spans 13 amino acids. This TCR was sampled from an adult in good health. Sequenced here: peripheral blood, sampled on day 0 of AZD1222 vaccination. This chain links TRBV10-3 with TRBJ1-4, with D maybe TRBD1 (5 bases). This CDR3 reads CATKSGTNEKLFF. In DNA, the CDR3 is TGTGCCACAAAATCCGGGACCAATGAAAAACTGTTTTTT.